In its sample, the clone carrying this T cell receptor (beta chain) was seen a few times. The data stem from a study of shared T cell receptors in the human thymus. The data were produced by immunoSEQ multiplex PCR, yet TCRdb's version contains in-frame clones alone and is incomplete. The sample records about 730,000 clones, roughly 85% being singletons. CDR3 length: 16 amino acids. These data were likewise used in another study, on human thymus T cells. According to that study: Thymus specimens were resections from corrective heart surgery. Use of V and J genes seemed skewed within the thymic and blood repertoires. What related research reported was that thymic repertoires overlapped highly among unrelated individuals.

The sequencing sample was made of thymocytes. The chain employs TRBV21-1 and TRBJ1-6; no check of the table's D call, TRBD1, against the DNA was made. TRBV21-1 is recorded as a pseudogene. The receptor's source is a girl under three years old with a congenital heart defect. The CDR3 loop is CASIRTGKGLNSPLHF. The CDR3 DNA reads TGTGCCAGCATTCGGACAGGGAAAGGATTGAATTCACCCCTCCACTTT.